A single sample is the source of the 21 T cell receptor beta chains below, sequenced in a study of Graves' ophthalmopathy and Graves' hyperthyroidism. RNA transcripts provided the template for amplifying TCR beta CDR3 regions. The first round was an RT-PCR with HTBI primers, and the second round was a multiplex PCR. Using its own MiXCR run on the multiplex PCR reads, TCRdb lists one record per CDR3 protein. The sample holds hundreds of thousands of distinct CDR3 sequences, over 20% seen once. What was sequenced was peripheral blood. The receptors stem from a woman aged 18-29 years with stable Graves' hyperthyroidism.

In this sample, this clonotype turned up many times. This chain uses TRBV7-8 with TRBJ1-5; no clear D gene. The germline CDR1 and CDR2 sequences are SGHVS and FQNEAQ. This CDR3 region has 16 residues. V lost 0 bases and J 6 bases, leaving 15 bases between the germline ends. CDR3 DNA: TGTGCCAGCAGCTTAGCCCGGTTCCGGCGCGGTCAGCCCCAGCATTTT. This encodes CASSLARFRRGQPQHF.

This clonotype was detected ten times or more. The rearrangement uses TRBV6-1 and TRBJ1-2, with 10 bases matching TRBD1. Germline CDR1 reads MNHNS; CDR2 reads SASEGT. V lost 6 bases, J lost 8 bases, and 6 bases stayed unmatched. The CDR3 extends over 13 amino acids. The CDR3 here is CASRGTGVFGYTF. In DNA, the CDR3 is TGTGCCAGCAGGGGGACAGGGGTTTTCGGCTACACCTTC.

In this sample, this clonotype turned up many times. The chain couples TRBV15 to TRBJ2-7, with D possibly TRBD1 on 6 matching bases. The CDR3 covers 14 residues. Trimming shortened V by 0 bases and J by 5 bases, and 11 bases separated the two germline ends. Per germline, CDR1 LNHNV and CDR2 YYDKDF (reference sequence). CDR3: CATSRDRGRHEQYF. In nucleotides, the CDR3 is TGTGCCACCAGCAGAGACAGGGGAAGACACGAGCAGTACTTC.

The V and J genes are TRBV18 and TRBJ1-2, with D perhaps TRBD1 (6 bases). The V end was cut by 4 bases, the J end by 4 bases, with 16 bases between. The germline V gene has CDR1 KGHSH and CDR2 LQKENI. CDR3 size: 15 residues. CDR3 nucleotides: TGTGCCAGCTCACTAGGACAGACCGGGGCCTATGGCTACACCTTC. Residues: CASSLGQTGAYGYTF.

This clonotype was found many times. This chain uses TRBV20-1 with TRBJ2-5; D may be TRBD1 or TRBD2 (5 bases each). The CDR3 has 15 residues. V lost 5 bases, J lost 5 bases, and 21 bases lay in between. The germline CDR1 and CDR2 sequences are DFQATT and SNEGSKA (reference sequence). The CDR3 reads CSAGTRDPLTETQYF. CDR3 sequence (DNA): TGCAGTGCTGGGACCCGGGACCCACTAACGGAGACCCAGTACTTC.

In its sample, this clonotype was seen many times. The chain carries TRBV10-3 and TRBJ1-2, with TRBD1 as a possible D gene (5 bases). CDR1 is ENHRY, CDR2 SYGVKD, per germline. V was cut by 6 bases and J by 2 bases, with 16 bases left in between. CDR3 length: 15 residues. The CDR3 DNA is TGTGCCATCAGCATAGGGGCGGCGTGGAACTATGGCTACACCTTC. Protein sequence: CAISIGAAWNYGYTF.

This clonotype was seen at least ten times. The chain uses TRBV4-1 and TRBJ1-1; maybe TRBD1 (6 bases). This CDR3 is built from 16 residues. V was pared by 0 bases and J by 3 bases, with 14 bases between. Germline CDR1 and CDR2: MGHRA and YSYEKL. CDR3 sequence: CASSQDFQGWHTEAFF. For the CDR3, the DNA is TGCGCCAGCAGCCAAGACTTCCAGGGGTGGCACACTGAAGCTTTCTTT.

This clonotype was observed once. Just one base apart from a much larger clone, this may be a read error. This chain uses TRBV19 with TRBJ2-2; 7 nucleotides line up with TRBD1. Germline V gene data show CDR1 as LNHDA and CDR2 as SQIVND (reference sequence). V gave up 11 bases and J gave up 3 bases; unmatched junction bases: 9. The CDR3 has 14 amino acids. The CDR3 bases are TGTGCCTCCAACAGGGGCCCTTACACCGGGGAGCTGTTTTTT. Encoded protein: CASNRGPYTGELFF.

This clonotype was seen at least ten times. In DNA, the CDR3 is TGCGCCAGCAGCGATACTAGCGGGAGGACCGGGGAGCTGTTTTTT. This codes for CASSDTSGRTGELFF. The rearrangement links TRBV5-1 to TRBJ2-2; 12 positions agree with TRBD2. Germline values: CDR1 SGHRS, CDR2 YFSETQ. The CDR3 contains 15 residues. Trimming cost V 4 bases and J 5 bases; bases outside gene matches: 3.

At least ten counts were recorded for this clonotype. This rearrangement joins TRBV28 to TRBJ1-1, with D perhaps matching TRBD1 (5 bases). Trimming shortened V by 7 bases and J by 3 bases, and 24 bases separated the two germline ends. Germline CDR1 is MDHEN and CDR2 is SYDVKM. CDR3 length: 17 amino acids. CDR3 in DNA: TGTGCCAGCAATCCTTATCTCGGGGGGGGGGAGCACACTGAAGCTTTCTTT. It translates to CASNPYLGGGEHTEAFF.

This rearrangement joins TRBV12-3 or TRBV12-4 to TRBJ2-7; 12 nucleotides align to TRBD2. V shed 5 bases, J shed 5 bases, and the junction held 4 bases outside the gene matches. This CDR3 comprises 14 residues. CDR3 protein: CASSPGLAGNEQYF. CDR3 DNA sequence: TGTGCCAGCAGTCCCGGACTAGCGGGAAACGAGCAGTACTTC.

This clonotype was found many times. The chain joins TRBV6-1 to TRBJ2-7; 7 nucleotides agree with TRBD1. The CDR3 has 15 residues. J lost 6 bases, V lost 2 bases, and 10 bases had no gene match. Germline-derived CDR1 and CDR2 are MNHNS and SASEGT. The CDR3 loop is CASSEKIWTGLEQYF. CDR3 nucleotides: TGTGCCAGCAGTGAAAAGATCTGGACAGGACTCGAGCAGTACTTC.

The sample holds many counts of this clonotype. This rearrangement joins TRBV5-1 to TRBJ2-2; TRBD2 agrees at 13 bases. V was clipped by 4 bases and J by 5 bases; unmatched bases: 2. CDR1 and CDR2 (germline): SGHRS, YFSETQ. CDR3 length: 15 residues. CDR3 bases: TGCGCCAGCAGCCAGGGACTAGCGGGGACCGGGGAGCTGTTTTTT. Amino acid sequence: CASSQGLAGTGELFF. Supplemented by reference TRBV5-1 and TRBJ2-2, the full variable domain reads KAGVTQTPRYLIKTRGQQVTLSCSPISGHRSVSWYQQTPGQGLQFLFEYFSETQRNKGNFPGRFSGRQFSNSRSEMNVSTLELGDSALYLCASSQGLAGTGELFFGEGSRLTVL.

This clonotype has just one count. This rearrangement joins TRBV11-2 to TRBJ2-2; 7 nucleotides line up with TRBD1. V lost 5 bases, J lost 3 bases, and 6 bases stayed unmatched. This CDR3 region has 15 residues. The germline gives CDR1 SGHAT, CDR2 FQNNGV. CDR3 DNA: TGTGCCAGCAGCCGACAGGGTTATGACACCGGGGAGCTGTTTTTT. This encodes CASSRQGYDTGELFF. Variable domain in full (rest from reference TRBV11-2 and TRBJ2-2): EAGVAQSPRYKIIEKRQSVAFWCNPISGHATLYWYQQILGQGPKLLIQFQNNGVVDDSQLPKDRFSAERLKGVDSTLKIQPAKLEDSAVYLCASSRQGYDTGELFFGEGSRLTVL.

In this sample, this clonotype turned up many times. J is TRBJ2-4 and V is TRBV12-3 or TRBV12-4; no reliable D call. The germline V and J ends were trimmed by 1 base and 0 bases, with 7 bases remaining between them. CDR3 length: 15 amino acids. The CDR3 DNA reads as TGTGCCAGCAGTTTAGGGGCCGTAGCCAAAAACATTCAGTACTTC. Its protein is CASSLGAVAKNIQYF.

This clonotype turned up a few times. The rearrangement links TRBV11-2 to TRBJ1-1; 8 bases line up with TRBD1. In germline, CDR1 is SGHAT, CDR2 FQNNGV. This CDR3 comprises 16 residues. Trimming took 7 bases from V and 1 from J; bases not matched to a gene: 11. CDR3 region: CASNPYWTGTNTEAFF. As DNA, the CDR3 is TGTGCCAGCAACCCATATTGGACAGGGACGAACACTGAAGCTTTCTTT.

The chain links TRBV29-1 to TRBJ2-5; TRBD2 agrees at 8 bases. Germline V gene data show CDR1 as SQVTM and CDR2 as ANQGSEA. V was clipped by 7 bases and J by 7 bases; unmatched bases: 11. This CDR3 has 13 amino acids. CDR3 sequence: CSDMTSAKGTQYF. DNA of the CDR3: TGCAGCGACATGACTAGCGCAAAGGGGACCCAGTACTTC.

The chain is built from TRBV6-5 and TRBJ2-2; possible D gene TRBD2, 6 bases. From germline, CDR1 is MNHEY and CDR2 SVGAGI. This CDR3 has 14 residues. Trimming took 2 bases from V and 5 from J, leaving 9 bases between them. The CDR3: CASSYRENTGELFF. In nucleotides, the CDR3 is TGTGCCAGCAGTTACCGGGAGAATACCGGGGAGCTGTTTTTT.

This rearrangement joins TRBV11-1 to TRBJ1-1; D ambiguous. Germline-derived CDR1 and CDR2 are SGHAT and FQDESV (reference sequence). The germline V and J ends were trimmed by 4 bases and 4 bases, with 19 bases remaining between them. The length of the CDR3 is 16 residues. The DNA for the CDR3 is TGTGCCAGCAGCTCCATGCCCTATCTTGGTAGCACTGAAGCTTTCTTT. Amino acids: CASSSMPYLGSTEAFF.

This clonotype has at least ten counts. The chain links TRBV12-3 or TRBV12-4 to TRBJ2-1; D unresolved. V was clipped by 3 bases and J by 6 bases, with 12 bases between them. The CDR3 covers 14 residues. This CDR3 is CASSFGRASNEQFF. As DNA, the CDR3 is TGTGCCAGCAGTTTCGGAAGAGCTAGCAATGAGCAGTTCTTC.

A word on this clonotype: Sequence at one end of the junction differs from germline and may be a read error. The J gene is TRBJ1-1, the V gene TRBV25-1; no definite D call. Germline V lookup: CDR1 MGHDK, CDR2 SYGVNS. This CDR3 comprises 15 residues. The CDR3, as DNA: TGTGCCAGCAGTCCCAGGCCCGGTATGAACACTGAAGCTTGCTTT. Translating gives CASSPRPGMNTEACF.